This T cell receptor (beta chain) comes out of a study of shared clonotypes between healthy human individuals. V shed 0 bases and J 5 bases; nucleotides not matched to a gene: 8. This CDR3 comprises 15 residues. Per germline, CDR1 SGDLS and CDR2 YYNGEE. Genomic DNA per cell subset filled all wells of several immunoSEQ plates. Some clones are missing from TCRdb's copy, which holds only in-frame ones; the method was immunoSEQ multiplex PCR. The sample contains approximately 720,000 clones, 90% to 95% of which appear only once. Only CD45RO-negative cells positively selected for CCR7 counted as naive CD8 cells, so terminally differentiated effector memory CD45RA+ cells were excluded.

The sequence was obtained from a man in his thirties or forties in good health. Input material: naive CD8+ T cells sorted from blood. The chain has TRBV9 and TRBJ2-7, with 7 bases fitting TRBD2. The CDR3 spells CASSVGVGGSDEQYF. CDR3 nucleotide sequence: TGTGCCAGCAGCGTAGGGGTCGGCGGGAGCGACGAGCAGTACTTC.